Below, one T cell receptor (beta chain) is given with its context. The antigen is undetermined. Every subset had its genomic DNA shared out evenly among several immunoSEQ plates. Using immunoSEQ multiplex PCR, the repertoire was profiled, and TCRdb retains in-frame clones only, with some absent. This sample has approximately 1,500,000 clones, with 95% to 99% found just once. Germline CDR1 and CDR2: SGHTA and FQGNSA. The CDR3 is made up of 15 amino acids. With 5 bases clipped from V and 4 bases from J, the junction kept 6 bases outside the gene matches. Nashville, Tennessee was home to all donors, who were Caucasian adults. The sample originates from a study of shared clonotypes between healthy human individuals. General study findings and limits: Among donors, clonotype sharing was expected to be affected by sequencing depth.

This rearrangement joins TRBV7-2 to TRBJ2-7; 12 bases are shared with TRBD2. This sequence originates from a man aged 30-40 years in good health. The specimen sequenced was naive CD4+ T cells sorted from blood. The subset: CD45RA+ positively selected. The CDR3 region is CASSPGLAGSYEQYF. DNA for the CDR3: TGTGCCAGCAGCCCAGGACTAGCGGGAAGTTACGAGCAGTACTTC. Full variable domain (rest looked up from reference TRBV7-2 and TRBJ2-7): GAGVSQSPSNKVTEKGKDVELRCDPISGHTALYWYRQSLGQGLEFLIYFQGNSAPDKSGLPSDRFSAERTGGSVSTLTIQRTQQEDSAVYLCASSPGLAGSYEQYFGPGTRLTVT.